This T cell receptor (beta chain) emerged from a study of blood T cell repertoires in COVID-19. Study-wide context: Some COVID-19 samples were acute and others convalescent; all came from the United States, Italy and Spain. In each case, the material was cDNA or gDNA derived from T cells, B-cell-depleted T cells, or PBMCs.

The junction had 1 base not matched to a gene; V was cut back by 3 bases and J by 0 bases. This CDR3 comprises 14 residues. Per the germline V gene, CDR1 is SGHTA and CDR2 is FQGNSA. Here immunoSEQ multiplex PCR was the method, and the copy in TCRdb shows in-frame clones only, minus some. Of 50,000 to 70,000 clones listed, 75% to 95% are singletons. This TCR was recovered from a man aged 55 to 70 with acute or convalescent COVID-19. Sequences were obtained from peripheral blood. The V and J genes are TRBV7-2 and TRBJ1-1; TRBD1 matches 7 bases. The CDR3 spells CASSFGQVNTEAFF. DNA for the CDR3: TGTGCCAGCAGCTTTGGACAGGTGAACACTGAAGCTTTCTTT.